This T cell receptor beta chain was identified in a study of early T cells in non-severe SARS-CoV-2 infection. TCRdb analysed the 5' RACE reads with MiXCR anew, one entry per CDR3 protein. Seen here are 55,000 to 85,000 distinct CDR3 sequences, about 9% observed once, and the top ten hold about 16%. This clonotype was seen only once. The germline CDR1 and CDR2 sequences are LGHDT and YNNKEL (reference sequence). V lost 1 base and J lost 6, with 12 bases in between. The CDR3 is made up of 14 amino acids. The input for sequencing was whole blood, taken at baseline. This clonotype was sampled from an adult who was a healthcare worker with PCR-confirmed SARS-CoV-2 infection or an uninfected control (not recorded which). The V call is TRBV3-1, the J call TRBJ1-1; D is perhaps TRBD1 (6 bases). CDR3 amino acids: CASSQAFGGPEAFF. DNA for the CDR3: TGTGCCAGCAGCCAAGCGTTCGGGGGGCCTGAAGCTTTCTTT. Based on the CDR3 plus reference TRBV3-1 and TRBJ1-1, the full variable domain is DTAVSQTPKYLVTQMGNDKSIKCEQNLGHDTMYWYKQDSKKFLKIMFSYNNKELIINETVPNRFSPKSPDKAHLNLHINSLELGDSAVYFCASSQAFGGPEAFFGQGTRLTVV.